The clone carrying this T cell receptor (beta chain) has only a few counts. The antigen remains unidentified. These data come from a study of early T cells in non-severe SARS-CoV-2 infection. Study-level information: Chains were unpaired, as sequencing was done on bulk RNA from unsorted whole blood. Notes on the study in general: A preference for anti-spike CD8 responses marked VDJdb matching, which missed private and CD4 specificities.

Looked up from germline, CDR1 is MNHNS and CDR2 is SASEGT. V was shortened by 8 bases and J by 3 bases, with 10 bases between the two germline ends. This CDR3 contains 12 residues. Each CDR3 protein gets one entry after TCRdb re-called the 5' RACE reads with MiXCR. The sample yields fewer than 100,000 distinct CDR3 sequences, 13% seen once. V and J are TRBV6-1 and TRBJ1-2; D uncertain. The source material was whole blood. The clonotype originates from an adult who was a healthcare worker with PCR-confirmed SARS-CoV-2 infection or an uninfected control (not recorded which). This CDR3 reads CASWGRYYGYTF. CDR3 nucleotides: TGTGCCAGCTGGGGTAGATACTATGGCTACACCTTC.